The clone carrying this T cell receptor (beta chain) appeared a few times. CDR3 length: 16 amino acids. Germline V lookup: CDR1 LNHDA, CDR2 SQIVND (reference sequence). Losses at the gene ends were 9 bases for V and 0 bases for J; bases not matched to a gene: 9. The assay was immunoSEQ multiplex PCR, and TCRdb's table has in-frame clones only and misses some. The sample lists approximately 500,000 clones, around 90% occurring once. The data were obtained in a study of blood T cell repertoires in COVID-19. The overall study: Spain, Italy and the United States supplied samples that represented acute and convalescent COVID-19. The analysed material was cDNA or gDNA that came from T cells, B-cell-depleted T cells, or PBMCs.

Sequences were obtained from peripheral blood. The chain links TRBV19 to TRBJ1-1; 11 nucleotides agree with TRBD1. The TCR comes from a woman aged 45-60 years with COVID-19, enrolled during active disease. CDR3 DNA: TGTGCCAGCACTCCCGGGACAGGGGGATTGAACACTGAAGCTTTCTTT. Translated: CASTPGTGGLNTEAFF.